This T cell receptor (beta chain) came from a study of type 1 regulatory T cells. Study-level information: This in vitro CD4 product, T-allo10, is enriched for Tr1 cells and alloantigen-specific.

Germline lookup yields CDR1 LNHDA and CDR2 SQIVND (reference sequence). This CDR3 has 15 residues. Trimming stripped 0 bases from V and 4 bases from J, with 13 bases between. TCRdb redid the calling of the reads with MiXCR, one entry per CDR3 protein. The sample records 2,600 or so distinct CDR3 sequences, roughly 6.8% being singletons. This clonotype is medium-sized (0.01 to 0.1%). The chain has TRBV19 and TRBJ2-7, with unresolved D. This sequence originates from a human donor in good health. Sequenced: CD4+ T cells, either the whole sample or a sorted fraction (not recorded which). This CDR3 is CASSIDGSFRYEQYF. The CDR3 DNA reads TGTGCCAGTAGTATAGATGGTTCATTCCGATACGAGCAGTACTTC.